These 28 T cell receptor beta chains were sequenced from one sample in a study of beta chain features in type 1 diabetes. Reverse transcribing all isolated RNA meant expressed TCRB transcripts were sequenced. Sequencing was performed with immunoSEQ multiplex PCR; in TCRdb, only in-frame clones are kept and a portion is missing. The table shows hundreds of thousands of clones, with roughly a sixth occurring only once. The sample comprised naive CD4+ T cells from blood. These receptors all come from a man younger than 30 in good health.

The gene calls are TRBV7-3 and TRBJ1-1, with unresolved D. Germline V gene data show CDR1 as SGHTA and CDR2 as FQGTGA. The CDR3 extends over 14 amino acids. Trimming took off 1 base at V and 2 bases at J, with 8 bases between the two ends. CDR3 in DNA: TGTGCCAGCAGCTTAATCGGAGAAAACACTGAAGCTTTCTTT. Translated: CASSLIGENTEAFF.

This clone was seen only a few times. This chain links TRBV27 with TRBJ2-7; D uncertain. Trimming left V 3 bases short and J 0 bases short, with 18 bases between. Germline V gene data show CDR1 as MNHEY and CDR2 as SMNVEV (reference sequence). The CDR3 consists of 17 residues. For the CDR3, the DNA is TGTGCCAGCAGTTTCTCTCGTGGCACCATGAGCTCCTACGAGCAGTACTTC. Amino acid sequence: CASSFSRGTMSSYEQYF.

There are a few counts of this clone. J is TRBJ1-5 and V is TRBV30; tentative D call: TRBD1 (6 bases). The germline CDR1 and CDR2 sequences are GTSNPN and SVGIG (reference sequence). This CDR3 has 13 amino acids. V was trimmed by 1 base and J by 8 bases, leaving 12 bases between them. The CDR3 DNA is TGTGCCTGGAGTGGTCAGCCAGGGGAGCCCCAGCATTTT. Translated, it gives CAWSGQPGEPQHF. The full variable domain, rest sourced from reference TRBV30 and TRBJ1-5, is SQTIHQWPATLVQPVGSPLSLECTVEGTSNPNLYWYRQAAGRGLQLLFYSVGIGQISSEVPQNLSASRPQDRQFILSSKKLLLSDSGFYLCAWSGQPGEPQHFGDGTRLSIL.

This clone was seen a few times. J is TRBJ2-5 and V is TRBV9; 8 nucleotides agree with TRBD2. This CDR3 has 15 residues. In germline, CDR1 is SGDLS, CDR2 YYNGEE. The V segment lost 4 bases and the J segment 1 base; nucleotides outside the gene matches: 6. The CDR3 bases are TGTGCCAGCAGCTCTACCACTAGCGGCCAAGAGACCCAGTACTTC. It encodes CASSSTTSGQETQYF.

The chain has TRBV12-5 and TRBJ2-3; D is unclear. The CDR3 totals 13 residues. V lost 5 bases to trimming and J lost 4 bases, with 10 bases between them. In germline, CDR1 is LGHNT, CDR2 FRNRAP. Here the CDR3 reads CASGLERADTQYF. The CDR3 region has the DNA TGTGCTAGTGGTCTAGAAAGGGCAGATACGCAGTATTTT.

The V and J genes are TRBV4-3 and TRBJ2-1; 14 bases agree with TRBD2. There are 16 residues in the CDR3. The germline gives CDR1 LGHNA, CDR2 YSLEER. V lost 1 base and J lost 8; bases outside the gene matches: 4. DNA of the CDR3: TGCGCCAGCAGCCAAGGGGGACTAGCGGGAGTGGATGAGCAGTTCTTC. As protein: CASSQGGLAGVDEQFF.

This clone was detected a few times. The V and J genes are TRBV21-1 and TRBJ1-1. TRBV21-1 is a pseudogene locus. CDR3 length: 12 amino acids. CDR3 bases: TGTGCCAGCAGCAAAGTTTGGACTGAAGCTTTCTTT. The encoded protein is CASSKVWTEAFF.

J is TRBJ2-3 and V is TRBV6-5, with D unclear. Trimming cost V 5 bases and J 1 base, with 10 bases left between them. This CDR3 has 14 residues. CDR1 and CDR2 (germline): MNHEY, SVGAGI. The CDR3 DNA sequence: TGTGCCAGCAGTAGGCCTGGGGGCACAGATACGCAGTATTTT. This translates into CASSRPGGTDTQYF.

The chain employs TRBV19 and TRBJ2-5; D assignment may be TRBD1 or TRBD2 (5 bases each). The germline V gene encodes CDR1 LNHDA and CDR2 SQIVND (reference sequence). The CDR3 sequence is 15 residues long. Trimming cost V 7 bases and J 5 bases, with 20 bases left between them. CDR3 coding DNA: TGTGCCAGTAACATCCCCGCAGGGACGGTCGAGACCCAGTACTTC. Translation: CASNIPAGTVETQYF.

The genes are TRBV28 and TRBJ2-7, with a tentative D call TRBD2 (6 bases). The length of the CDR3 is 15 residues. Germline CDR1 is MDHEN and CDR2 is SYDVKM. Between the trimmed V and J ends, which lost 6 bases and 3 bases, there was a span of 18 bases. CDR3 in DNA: TGTGCCAGCAGCGGCGGGACTCTACGGCGCTACGAGCAGTACTTC. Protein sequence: CASSGGTLRRYEQYF.

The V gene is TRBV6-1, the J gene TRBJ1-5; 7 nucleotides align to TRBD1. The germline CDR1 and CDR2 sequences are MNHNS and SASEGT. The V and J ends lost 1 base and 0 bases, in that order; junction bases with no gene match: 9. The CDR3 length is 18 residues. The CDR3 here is CASSEVDRASASNQPQHF. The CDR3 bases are TGTGCCAGCAGTGAAGTAGACAGGGCAAGTGCTAGCAATCAGCCCCAGCATTTT.

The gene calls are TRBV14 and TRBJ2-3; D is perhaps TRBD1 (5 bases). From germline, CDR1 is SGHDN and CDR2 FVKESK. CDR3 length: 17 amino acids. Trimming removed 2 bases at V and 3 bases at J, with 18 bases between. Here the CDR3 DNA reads TGTGCCAGCAGCCAAAAATTGTGGGGCGCCCGTACAGATACGCAGTATTTT. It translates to CASSQKLWGARTDTQYF.

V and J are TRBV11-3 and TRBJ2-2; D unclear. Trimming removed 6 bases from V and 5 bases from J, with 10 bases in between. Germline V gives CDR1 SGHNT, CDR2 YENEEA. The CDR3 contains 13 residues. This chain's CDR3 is CASSPRTTGELFF. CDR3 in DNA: TGTGCCAGCAGTCCCCGGACGACCGGGGAGCTGTTTTTT.

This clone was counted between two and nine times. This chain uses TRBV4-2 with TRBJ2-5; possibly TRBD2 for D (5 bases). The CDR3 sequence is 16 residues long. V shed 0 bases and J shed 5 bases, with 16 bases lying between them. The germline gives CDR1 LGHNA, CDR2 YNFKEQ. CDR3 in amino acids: CASSQDDVRRGETQYF. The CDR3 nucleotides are TGTGCCAGCAGCCAAGATGATGTGCGCCGCGGGGAGACCCAGTACTTC.

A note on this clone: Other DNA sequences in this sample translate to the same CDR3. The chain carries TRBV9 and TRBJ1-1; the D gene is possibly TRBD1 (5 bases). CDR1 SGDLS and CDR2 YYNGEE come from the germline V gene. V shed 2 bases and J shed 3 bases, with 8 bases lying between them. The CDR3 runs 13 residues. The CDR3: CASSVAGDTEAFF. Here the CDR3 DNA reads TGTGCCAGCAGCGTGGCGGGGGACACTGAAGCTTTCTTT.

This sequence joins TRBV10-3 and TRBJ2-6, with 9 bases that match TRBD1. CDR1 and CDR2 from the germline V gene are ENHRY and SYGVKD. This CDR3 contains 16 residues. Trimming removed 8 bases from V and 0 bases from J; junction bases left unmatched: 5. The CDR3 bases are TGTGCCATCCGGACAGGGGAATACTCTGGGGCCAACGTCCTGACTTTC. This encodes CAIRTGEYSGANVLTF.

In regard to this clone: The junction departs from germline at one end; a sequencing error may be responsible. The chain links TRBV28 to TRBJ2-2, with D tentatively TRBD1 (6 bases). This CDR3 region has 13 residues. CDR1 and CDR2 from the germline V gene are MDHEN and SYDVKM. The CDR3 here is CAGRGPNTGELFF. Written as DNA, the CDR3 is TGTGCCGGCAGGGGACCGAACACCGGGGAGCTGTTTTTT.

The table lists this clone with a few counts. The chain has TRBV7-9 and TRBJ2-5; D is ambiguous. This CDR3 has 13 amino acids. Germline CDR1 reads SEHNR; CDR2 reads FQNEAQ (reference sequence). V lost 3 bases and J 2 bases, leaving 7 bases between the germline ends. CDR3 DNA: TGTGCCAGCAGCTTCCCGATACAAGAGACCCAGTACTTC. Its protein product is CASSFPIQETQYF.

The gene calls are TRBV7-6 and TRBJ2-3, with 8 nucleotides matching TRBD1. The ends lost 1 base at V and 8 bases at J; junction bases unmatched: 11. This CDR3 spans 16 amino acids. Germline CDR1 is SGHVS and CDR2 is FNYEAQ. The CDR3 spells CASSLVLPGGMVTQYF. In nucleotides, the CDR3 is TGTGCCAGCAGCTTAGTCCTGCCAGGGGGCATGGTTACGCAGTATTTT.

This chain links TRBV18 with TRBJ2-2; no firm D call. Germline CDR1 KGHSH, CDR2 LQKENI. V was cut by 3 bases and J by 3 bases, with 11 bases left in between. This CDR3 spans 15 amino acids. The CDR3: CASSPVDFYTGELFF. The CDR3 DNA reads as TGTGCCAGCTCACCGGTAGACTTCTACACCGGGGAGCTGTTTTTT.

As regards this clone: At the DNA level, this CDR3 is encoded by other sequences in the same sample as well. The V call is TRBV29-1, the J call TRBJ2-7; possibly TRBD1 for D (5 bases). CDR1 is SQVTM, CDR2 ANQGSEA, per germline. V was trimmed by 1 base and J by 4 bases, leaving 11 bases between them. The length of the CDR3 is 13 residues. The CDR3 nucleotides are TGCAGCGTTGAAGGGCAGGGTGGGTACGAGCAGTACTTC. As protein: CSVEGQGGYEQYF.

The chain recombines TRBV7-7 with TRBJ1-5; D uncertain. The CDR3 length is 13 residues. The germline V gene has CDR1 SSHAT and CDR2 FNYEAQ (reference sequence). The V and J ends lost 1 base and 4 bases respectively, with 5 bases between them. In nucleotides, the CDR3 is TGTGCCAGCAGCTTAGGGCTGAATCAGCCCCAGCATTTT. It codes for CASSLGLNQPQHF.

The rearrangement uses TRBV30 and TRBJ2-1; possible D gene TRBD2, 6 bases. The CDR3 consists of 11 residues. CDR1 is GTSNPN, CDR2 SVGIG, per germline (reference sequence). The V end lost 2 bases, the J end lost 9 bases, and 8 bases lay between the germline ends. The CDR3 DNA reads TGTGCCTGGAGTCGGGGGACTGAGCAGTTCTTC. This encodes CAWSRGTEQFF.

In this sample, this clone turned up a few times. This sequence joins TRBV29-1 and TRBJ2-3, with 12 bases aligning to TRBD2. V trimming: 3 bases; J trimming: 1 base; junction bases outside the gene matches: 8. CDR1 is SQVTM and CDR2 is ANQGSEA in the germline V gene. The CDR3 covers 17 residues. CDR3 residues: CSVEGLAGGAGTDTQYF. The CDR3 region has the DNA TGCAGCGTTGAGGGGCTAGCGGGAGGGGCCGGCACAGATACGCAGTATTTT.

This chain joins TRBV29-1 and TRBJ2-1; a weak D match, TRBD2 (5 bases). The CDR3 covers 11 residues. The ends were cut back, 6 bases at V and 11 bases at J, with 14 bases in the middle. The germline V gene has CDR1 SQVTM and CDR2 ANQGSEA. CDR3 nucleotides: TGCAGCGTCGTCTCTAGCATTAAGCAGTTCTTC. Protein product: CSVVSSIKQFF.

The CDR3: CASCAEGAGNSPLHF. The CDR3 DNA follows: TGTGCCAGCTGCGCTGAAGGGGCTGGCAATTCACCCCTCCACTTT. This chain connects TRBV2 to TRBJ1-6, with D perhaps matching TRBD1 (5 bases). Germline assignment: CDR1 SNHLY and CDR2 FYNNEI. V lost 8 bases and J 7 bases, leaving 18 bases between the germline ends. The CDR3 totals 15 residues.

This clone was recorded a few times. CDR3 sequence (DNA): TGTGCCACCAGCAGAGTAGTCCCGACTAGCGGGCGGGAGACCCAGTACTTC. Its translation is CATSRVVPTSGRETQYF. This rearrangement joins TRBV15 to TRBJ2-5; TRBD2 aligns across 10 bases. This CDR3 region has 17 residues. Germline loops: CDR1 LNHNV, CDR2 YYDKDF (reference sequence). V lost 1 base, J lost 5 bases, and 10 bases stayed unmatched.

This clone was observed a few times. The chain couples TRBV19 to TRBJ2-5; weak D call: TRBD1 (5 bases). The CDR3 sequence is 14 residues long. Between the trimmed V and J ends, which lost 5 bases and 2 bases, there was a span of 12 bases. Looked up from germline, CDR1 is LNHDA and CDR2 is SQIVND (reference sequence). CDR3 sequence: CASSSRQTQETQYF. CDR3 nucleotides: TGTGCCAGTAGTTCTCGACAGACACAAGAGACCCAGTACTTC.